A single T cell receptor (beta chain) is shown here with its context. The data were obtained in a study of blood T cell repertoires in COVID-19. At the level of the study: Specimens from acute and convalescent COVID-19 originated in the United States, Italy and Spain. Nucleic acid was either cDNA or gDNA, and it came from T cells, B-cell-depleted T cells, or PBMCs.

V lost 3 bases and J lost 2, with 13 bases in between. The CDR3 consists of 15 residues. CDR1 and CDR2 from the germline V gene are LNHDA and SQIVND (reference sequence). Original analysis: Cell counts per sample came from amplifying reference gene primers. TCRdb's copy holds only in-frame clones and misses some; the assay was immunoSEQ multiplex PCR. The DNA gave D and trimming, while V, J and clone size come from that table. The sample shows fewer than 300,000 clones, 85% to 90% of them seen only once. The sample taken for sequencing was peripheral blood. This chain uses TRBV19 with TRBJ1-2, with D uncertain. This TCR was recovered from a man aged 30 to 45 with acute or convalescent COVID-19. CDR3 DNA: TGTGCCAGTAGTATTGTCGCTAGTGGAAACTATGGCTACACCTTC. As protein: CASSIVASGNYGYTF. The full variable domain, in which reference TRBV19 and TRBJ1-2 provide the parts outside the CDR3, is DGGITQSPKYLFRKEGQNVTLSCEQNLNHDAMYWYRQDPGQGLRLIYYSQIVNDFQKGDIAEGYSVSREKKESFPLTVTSAQKNPTAFYLCASSIVASGNYGYTFGSGTRLTVV.